This is a list of T cell receptor beta chains from one sample in a study of radiation and T cells in renal cell carcinoma. Only in-frame clones appear in the TCRdb table, and some are missing; sequencing was by immunoSEQ multiplex PCR. The sample lists 100,000 to 150,000 clones; 88% were seen once. Material: blood, obtained from a patient whose treatment included radiotherapy and nephrectomy. Receptor source: a woman between 65 and 79 years old with renal cell carcinoma. Each CDR3 is given with its conserved first and last residue. The order of the fields is CDR3 DNA, CDR3 protein, D gene, V gene, J gene, clone size. D genes are given only for firm matches. Only some rows state a clone size, as once, few, many or a class for expanded clones.

CDR3 DNA: TGTGCCAGCAGCCAAGATGGGAACCCACGTGGCGGGGCCAACGTCCTGACTTTC
CDR3 protein: CASSQDGNPRGGANVLTF
D gene: .
V gene: TRBV4-2
J gene: TRBJ2-6
clone size: .

CDR3 DNA: TGCGCCAGCAGCTTGGTTCAGGGATGGGACACTGAAGCTTTCTTT
CDR3 protein: CASSLVQGWDTEAFF
D gene: .
V gene: TRBV5-1
J gene: TRBJ1-1
clone size: .

CDR3 DNA: TGTGCCAGCAGTCCTGACAGGGACGAGACCCAGTACTTC
CDR3 protein: CASSPDRDETQYF
D gene: TRBD1
V gene: TRBV2
J gene: TRBJ2-5
clone size: .

CDR3 DNA: TGCAGCGCCTACCCTCGGGCGCAGGGGACGTTCTTC
CDR3 protein: CSAYPRAQGTFF
D gene: .
V gene: TRBV29-1
J gene: TRBJ2-1
clone size: few

CDR3 DNA: TGTGCCAGTAGTATAATCAGGGGGTCGGCTGGAAACACCATATATTTT
CDR3 protein: CASSIIRGSAGNTIYF
D gene: TRBD1
V gene: TRBV19
J gene: TRBJ1-3
clone size: .

CDR3 DNA: TGTGCCAGCAGCACCCGGGACAGTACCAATCAGCCCCAGCATTTT
CDR3 protein: CASSTRDSTNQPQHF
D gene: TRBD1
V gene: TRBV7-2
J gene: TRBJ1-5
clone size: .

CDR3 DNA: TGTGCCAGTAGGGAGGGGCCGACCACCGGGGAGCTGTTTTTT
CDR3 protein: CASREGPTTGELFF
D gene: .
V gene: TRBV19
J gene: TRBJ2-2
clone size: .

CDR3 DNA: TGCGCCAGCAGCCAAGGACAGGGGCCTCCCGACGAGCAGTACTTC
CDR3 protein: CASSQGQGPPDEQYF
D gene: TRBD1
V gene: TRBV4-1
J gene: TRBJ2-7
clone size: .

CDR3 DNA: TGTGCCAGCAACCATCCCACAGGGCAAGGCACTGAAGCTTTCTTT
CDR3 protein: CASNHPTGQGTEAFF
D gene: .
V gene: TRBV5-5
J gene: TRBJ1-1
clone size: few

CDR3 DNA: TGTGCCAGCAGTGCATCCGGGACGGTTAACACTGAAGCTTTCTTT
CDR3 protein: CASSASGTVNTEAFF
D gene: .
V gene: TRBV27
J gene: TRBJ1-1
clone size: .

CDR3 DNA: TGTGCCAGCAGCCAGGTGCCGGGACAGGGGGCTGGCTACACCTTC
CDR3 protein: CASSQVPGQGAGYTF
D gene: TRBD1
V gene: TRBV14
J gene: TRBJ1-2
clone size: .

CDR3 DNA: TGTGCCAGCCGGGAACAGCTCGGAGGTGGTCCAGGCGAGCAGTACTTC
CDR3 protein: CASREQLGGGPGEQYF
D gene: .
V gene: TRBV4-2
J gene: TRBJ2-7
clone size: .

CDR3 DNA: TGTGCCTGGACCGGGACAGGGAGGTTTGACACTGAAGCTTTCTTT
CDR3 protein: CAWTGTGRFDTEAFF
D gene: TRBD1
V gene: TRBV30
J gene: TRBJ1-1
clone size: .

CDR3 DNA: TGTGCCAGTAGTAGCAACAGGGGTAGCTCACCCCTCCACTTT
CDR3 protein: CASSSNRGSSPLHF
D gene: TRBD1
V gene: TRBV19
J gene: TRBJ1-6
clone size: few